This T cell receptor beta chain originates from a study of T cell responses to AZD1222 COVID-19 vaccine. Study-level points and caveats: No day 14 peak samples; only post-peak repertoires were characterized.

A word on this clone: Its antigen is currently unknown.

Here immunoSEQ multiplex PCR was the method, and the copy in TCRdb shows in-frame clones only, minus some. The data contain 200,000 or so clones, 93% of them singletons. The receptor was isolated from an adult who received the AZD1222 COVID-19 vaccine. The sample was peripheral blood, taken 28 days after the second AZD1222 dose.

The CDR3 reads CACGMVTPSNQPQHF. The CDR3 DNA sequence: TGTGCCTGTGGGATGGTGACACCTAGCAATCAGCCCCAGCATTTT. The rearrangement joins TRBV30 to TRBJ1-5; D uncertain. This CDR3 has 15 residues. Germline V lookup: CDR1 GTSNPN, CDR2 SVGIG (reference sequence). V lost 6 bases and J 0 bases, leaving 15 bases between the germline ends.